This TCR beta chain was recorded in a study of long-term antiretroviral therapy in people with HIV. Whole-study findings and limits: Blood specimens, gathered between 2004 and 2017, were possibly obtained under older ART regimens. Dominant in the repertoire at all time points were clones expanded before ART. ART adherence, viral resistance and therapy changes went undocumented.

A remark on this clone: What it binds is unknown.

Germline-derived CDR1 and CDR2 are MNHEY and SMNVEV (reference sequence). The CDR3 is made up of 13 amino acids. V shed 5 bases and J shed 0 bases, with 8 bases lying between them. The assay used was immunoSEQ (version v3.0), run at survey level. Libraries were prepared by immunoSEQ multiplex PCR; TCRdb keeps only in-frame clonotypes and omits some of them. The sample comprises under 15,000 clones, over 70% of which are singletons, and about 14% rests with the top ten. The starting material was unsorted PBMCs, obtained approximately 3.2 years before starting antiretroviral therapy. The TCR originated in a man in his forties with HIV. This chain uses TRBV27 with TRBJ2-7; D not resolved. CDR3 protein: CASSLLSSYEQYF. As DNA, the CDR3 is TGTGCCAGCAGTCTCCTCAGCTCCTACGAGCAGTACTTC.